The rows below give T cell receptor beta chains drawn from one sample of a study of blood T cell repertoires in COVID-19. Produced via immunoSEQ multiplex PCR; TCRdb's table is partial and in-frame only. The data hold about 230,000 clones, with 83% observed a single time. Sequencing was done on a sample of peripheral blood. The receptors were sampled from a woman aged 45-59 years with acute or convalescent COVID-19. CDR3s include the opening cysteine and the closing phenylalanine or tryptophan. A D gene is named only where the DNA matches it firmly. Not all rows give a size; the values are once, few, many and, for expanded clones, a class.

V gene,clone size,J gene,D gene,CDR3 protein,CDR3 DNA
TRBV3-1/TRBV3-2,.,TRBJ2-5,TRBD2,CASSQGLADQETQYF,TGTGCCAGCAGCCAGGGACTAGCGGACCAAGAGACCCAGTACTTC
TRBV15,.,TRBJ2-3,TRBD2,CATSREEVAGGQDTQYF,TGTGCCACCAGCAGAGAGGAGGTAGCGGGGGGGCAGGATACGCAGTATTTT
TRBV13,.,TRBJ2-1,.,CASSLTLGGASYNEQFF,TGTGCCAGCAGCTTAACGTTGGGCGGGGCCTCCTACAATGAGCAGTTCTTC
TRBV7-9,.,TRBJ2-3,TRBD2,CATQRESTDTQYF,TGTGCCACCCAGCGGGAGTCAACAGATACGCAGTATTTT
TRBV5-4,.,TRBJ1-2,TRBD1,CASSRDRAGHGYTF,TGTGCCAGCAGCCGCGACAGGGCTGGTCACGGCTACACCTTC
TRBV4-1,.,TRBJ1-2,TRBD1,CASSQIRDSLYGYTF,TGCGCCAGCAGCCAAATTCGGGACAGTCTCTATGGCTACACCTTC
TRBV6-2/TRBV6-3,.,TRBJ1-1,.,CASSYESGSTEAFF,TGTGCCAGCAGTTACGAGTCAGGAAGTACTGAAGCTTTCTTT
TRBV5-1,.,TRBJ1-2,.,CASSSDLRGDYGYTF,TGCGCCAGCAGCTCGGACCTCCGGGGGGACTATGGCTACACCTTC
TRBV9,.,TRBJ2-1,TRBD2,CASSVDSGGFYNEQFF,TGTGCCAGCAGCGTAGATTCCGGGGGGTTCTACAATGAGCAGTTCTTC
TRBV6-5,.,TRBJ1-3,TRBD1,CASIGTGNSGNTIYF,TGTGCCAGCATTGGGACAGGGAACTCTGGAAACACCATATATTTT
TRBV2,.,TRBJ1-1,.,CASRGHDSTEAFF,TGTGCCAGCAGGGGACATGACAGCACTGAAGCTTTCTTT
TRBV6-1,.,TRBJ1-2,TRBD1,CASSEGGQGYGYTF,TGTGCCAGCAGTGAAGGGGGACAGGGCTACGGCTACACCTTC
TRBV7-2,once,TRBJ1-3,.,CASSQPLVSGNTIYF,TGTGCCAGCAGCCAGCCCCTAGTCTCTGGAAACACCATATATTTT
TRBV5-1,.,TRBJ2-7,TRBD2,CASSPRGSGTWEQYF,TGCGCCAGCAGCCCTCGAGGTAGCGGGACGTGGGAGCAGTACTTC
TRBV10-3,.,TRBJ1-3,.,CATTDRTDSGNTIYF,TGTGCCACAACGGATCGGACAGATTCTGGAAACACCATATATTTT
TRBV5-4,.,TRBJ1-6,.,CASSLAGLDSPLHF,TGTGCCAGCAGCTTGGCCGGGTTGGATTCACCCCTCCACTTT
TRBV18,.,TRBJ2-5,.,CASSPRATGEETQYF,TGTGCCAGCTCACCACGCGCGACAGGTGAAGAGACCCAGTACTTC
TRBV28,.,TRBJ2-3,TRBD2,CASSLLASGRSDTQYF,TGTGCCAGCAGTTTACTGGCTAGCGGGAGGTCAGATACGCAGTATTTT
TRBV4-1,few,TRBJ1-2,.,CASSRQITDSYGYTF,TGCGCCAGCAGCCGCCAGATAACGGACTCCTATGGCTACACCTTC
TRBV28,.,TRBJ2-5,TRBD1,CASSLGGDRGKTQYF,TGTGCCAGCAGTTTAGGCGGGGACAGGGGGAAGACCCAGTACTTC
TRBV7-2,.,TRBJ1-2,TRBD1,CASSLGTGDDYGYTF,TGTGCCAGCAGCTTAGGGACAGGGGATGACTATGGCTACACCTTC
TRBV19,once,TRBJ1-5,TRBD1,CASSMGTGGSQPQHF,TGTGCCAGTAGTATGGGGACAGGGGGAAGCCAGCCCCAGCATTTT
TRBV19,once,TRBJ2-3,TRBD2,CASSSGRTTTDTQYF,TGTGCCAGTAGTAGCGGGAGGACAACCACAGATACGCAGTATTTT
TRBV13,few,TRBJ2-1,.,CASSLVGGLNEQFF,TGTGCCAGCAGCTTAGTGGGGGGGCTTAATGAGCAGTTCTTC
TRBV2,.,TRBJ2-3,TRBD1,CASTTGRDTQYF,TGTGCCAGCACGACAGGGCGAGATACGCAGTATTTT
TRBV9,.,TRBJ1-6,TRBD1,CASSTKDRGDSPLHF,TGTGCCAGCAGCACTAAGGACAGGGGGGATTCACCCCTCCACTTT
TRBV7-9,.,TRBJ1-4,TRBD1,CASSRTAGTGPSSNEKLFF,TGTGCCAGCAGCCGTACCGCCGGGACAGGGCCGTCGTCTAATGAAAAACTGTTTTTT
TRBV11-2,.,TRBJ1-1,.,CASSLGQGGTEAFF,TGTGCCAGCAGCTTAGGGCAGGGTGGAACTGAAGCTTTCTTT
TRBV28,.,TRBJ1-2,TRBD1,CASIPTQGARGYGYTF,TGTGCCAGCATCCCGACTCAGGGGGCGCGTGGCTATGGCTACACCTTC
TRBV29-1,.,TRBJ2-1,TRBD2,CSANSGSGSRNEQFF,TGCAGCGCCAATAGTGGTAGCGGGAGCAGAAATGAGCAGTTCTTC
TRBV3-1/TRBV3-2,.,TRBJ2-7,.,CASSQEEGTKQYF,TGTGCCAGCAGCCAAGAAGAGGGAACGAAGCAGTACTTC
TRBV27,.,TRBJ2-2,.,CASSFVQPNTGELFF,TGTGCCAGCAGTTTCGTACAGCCGAACACCGGGGAGCTGTTTTTT
TRBV2,.,TRBJ1-2,TRBD1,CASSGQGVYGYTF,TGTGCCAGCAGTGGTCAGGGGGTCTATGGCTACACCTTC
TRBV6-4,.,TRBJ2-1,TRBD2,CASSLRGGDEQFF,TGTGCCAGCAGTTTGCGGGGGGGCGATGAGCAGTTCTTC
TRBV3-1/TRBV3-2,.,TRBJ2-3,TRBD1,CASSQSDRVTDTQYF,TGTGCCAGCAGCCAATCCGACAGGGTCACAGATACGCAGTATTTT